The clone carrying this TCR beta chain was picked up many times. The data were taken from a study of T cells in Graves' hyperthyroidism and ophthalmopathy. Amplification yielded TCR beta CDR3 regions, with RNA transcripts as the source. First-round RT-PCR targeting the TCR CDR3 was performed with the HTBI primer set. TCRdb re-called the multiplex PCR reads with MiXCR, one entry per CDR3 protein. The table records around 620,000 distinct CDR3 sequences, about 16% of them present only once. This clonotype originated in a young woman with Graves' hyperthyroidism. The sample comprised blood.

CDR3 amino acids: CASSYLQNIATNEKLFF. CDR3 in DNA: TGTGCCAGCAGTTACCTCCAAAACATAGCAACTAATGAAAAACTGTTTTTT. This chain uses TRBV6-5 with TRBJ1-4; D remains ambiguous. The CDR3 has 17 residues. V was cut by 2 bases and J by 0 bases, with 13 bases left in between. Per the germline V gene, CDR1 is MNHEY and CDR2 is SVGAGI.